One and the same sample provided the 27 T cell receptor beta chains below, sequenced in a study of T cells in Graves' hyperthyroidism and ophthalmopathy. RNA transcripts were the template for amplifying TCR beta CDR3 regions. Primed by the HTBI set, a first-round RT-PCR was run on the TCR CDR3. TCRdb recomputed calls from the multiplex PCR reads with MiXCR, one row per CDR3 protein. The sample consists of some 800,000 distinct CDR3 sequences, over 35% of them appearing once. Sequencing was done on a sample of blood. The source is a young man with Graves' hyperthyroidism.

The rearrangement uses TRBV6-5 and TRBJ1-3, with D uncertain. V shed 2 bases and J shed 0 bases, with 8 bases lying between them. The CDR3 runs to 15 residues. Germline V gene data show CDR1 as MNHEY and CDR2 as SVGAGI. The CDR3 DNA is TGTGCCAGCAGTTACGCAGAACACTCTGGAAACACCATATATTTT. As protein: CASSYAEHSGNTIYF.

This chain's CDR3 is CASSKGIPEAFF. CDR3 sequence (DNA): TGTGCCAGCAGCAAGGGGATCCCTGAAGCTTTCTTT. The chain links TRBV7-8 to TRBJ1-1, with a tentative D call TRBD1 (5 bases). The V and J ends lost 5 bases and 6 bases respectively, with 10 bases between them. CDR1 is SGHVS and CDR2 is FQNEAQ in the germline V gene. The CDR3 is 12 residues long.

The chain has TRBV7-2 and TRBJ1-1; a possible D gene is TRBD1 (5 bases). The CDR3 has 15 amino acids. V was clipped by 5 bases and J by 3 bases, with 16 bases between them. The germline gives CDR1 SGHTA, CDR2 FQGNSA. For the CDR3, the DNA is TGTGCCAGCAGCCCATACCTGGCAGGGTACACTGAAGCTTTCTTT. Translating gives CASSPYLAGYTEAFF.

This clonotype was seen at least ten times. The chain links TRBV10-3 to TRBJ1-5; a possible D gene is TRBD1 (5 bases). Germline V gene sequence: CDR1 ENHRY, CDR2 SYGVKD. This CDR3 has 13 residues. The V gene lost 7 bases and the J gene lost 4 bases, with 11 bases spanning the gap. CDR3 residues: CAINGGGNQPQHF. CDR3 bases: TGTGCCATCAACGGGGGAGGGAATCAGCCCCAGCATTTT.

This clonotype showed up many times. V gene TRBV5-1 combines with J gene TRBJ1-6; D gene uncertain. V lost 2 bases and J lost 9, with 15 bases in between. The CDR3 totals 15 residues. Germline V gene lookup returns CDR1 SGHRS and CDR2 YFSETQ. The CDR3 is CASSLGRHGVSPLHF. The CDR3 coding sequence is TGCGCCAGCAGCTTAGGCCGTCACGGGGTTTCACCCCTCCACTTT.

There are many counts of this clonotype. J is TRBJ1-1 and V is TRBV2; no reliable D call. The CDR3 contains 14 residues. CDR1 is SNHLY, CDR2 FYNNEI, per germline. Trimming removed 4 bases at V and 0 bases at J, with 9 bases between. The CDR3 region is CASSGTVLNTEAFF. CDR3 DNA: TGTGCCAGCAGTGGGACGGTTTTGAACACTGAAGCTTTCTTT.

This clonotype was detected ten times or more. This rearrangement joins TRBV5-6 to TRBJ2-7, with TRBD1 identical over 10 bases. The CDR3 runs to 15 residues. Trimming at V came to 0 bases and at J to 3 bases, leaving 3 bases not matched to a gene. Germline-derived CDR1 and CDR2 are SGHDT and YYEEEE. For the CDR3, the DNA is TGTGCCAGCAGCTTGGCGGACAGGGGGGACTACGAGCAGTACTTC. Amino acids: CASSLADRGDYEQYF.

About this clonotype itself: A much larger clone sits a single nucleotide away, making a read error possible. This chain joins TRBV10-3 and TRBJ2-7; D might be TRBD2 (6 bases). The CDR3 totals 13 residues. Germline loops: CDR1 ENHRY, CDR2 SYGVKD. This CDR3 is CAISVAENYELYF. CDR3 DNA: TGTGCCATCAGTGTAGCGGAGAACTACGAGCTGTACTTC.

This chain joins TRBV7-2 and TRBJ2-2; D ambiguous. The germline CDR1 and CDR2 sequences are SGHTA and FQGNSA. This CDR3 is 18 amino acids long. Trimming took 5 bases from V and 0 from J, leaving 19 bases between them. The CDR3 DNA sequence: TGTGCCAGCAGCCCCCGGGCCTTAGACATCGCGAACACCGGGGAGCTGTTTTTT. Its translation is CASSPRALDIANTGELFF.

This clonotype was seen repeatedly, ten times or more. The chain combines TRBV10-3 with TRBJ1-4; no clear D. Germline CDR1 is ENHRY and CDR2 is SYGVKD. V lost 0 bases and J lost 7, with 6 bases in between. CDR3 length: 13 residues. The CDR3 loop is CAISESKGEKLFF. The CDR3 DNA is TGTGCCATCAGTGAGTCGAAGGGTGAAAAACTGTTTTTT.

As for this clonotype: A much more abundant neighbour one base away suggests this may be a read error. This chain links TRBV7-2 with TRBJ1-1; D ambiguous. This CDR3 comprises 13 residues. Germline values: CDR1 SGHTA, CDR2 FQGNSA. CDR3 DNA sequence: TGTGCCAGCAGCCGTGTGATAGGCACTGAAGTTTTCTTT. It specifies CASSRVIGTEVFF.

This clonotype was recorded a few times. This rearrangement joins TRBV9 to TRBJ2-7; weak D call: TRBD1 (6 bases). Germline CDR1 reads SGDLS; CDR2 reads YYNGEE. CDR3 size: 15 residues. Trimming removed 7 bases at V and 4 bases at J, with 21 bases between. CDR3 coding DNA: TGTGCCAGCTCACCCACAAGGGGGAGTGCGTACGAGCAGTACTTC. Encoded protein: CASSPTRGSAYEQYF.

This clonotype was seen many times. V usage is TRBV20-1 and J usage is TRBJ1-1; D perhaps matches TRBD1 (6 bases). This CDR3 is built from 13 residues. V was cut by 3 bases and J by 5 bases, with 13 bases left in between. Germline lookup yields CDR1 DFQATT and CDR2 SNEGSKA (reference sequence). The CDR3 DNA reads TGCAGTGCTAGTAAAACAGGGATGACTGAAGCTTTCTTT. As protein: CSASKTGMTEAFF.

About this clonotype: Being one base from a much bigger clone, this may be a read error. V gene TRBV7-9 combines with J gene TRBJ1-1; D is ambiguous. The CDR3 has 12 residues. Germline V gene sequence: CDR1 SEHNR, CDR2 FQNEAQ (reference sequence). The CDR3 DNA sequence: TGTACCAGCAGCTTACAGAACACTGAAGCTTTCTTT. This sequence encodes CTSSLQNTEAFF.

This clonotype was counted ten times or more. The V and J genes are TRBV29-1 and TRBJ1-2; D call uncertain. CDR1 SQVTM and CDR2 ANQGSEA come from the germline V gene. V was cut by 4 bases and J by 6 bases, with 6 bases left in between. The CDR3 is 10 amino acids. CDR3 sequence: CSVVMDGYTF. The CDR3 DNA reads TGCAGCGTTGTGATGGATGGCTACACCTTC.

The chain is built from TRBV11-1 and TRBJ1-2, with 7 bases matching TRBD1. Germline V lookup: CDR1 SGHAT, CDR2 FQDESV (reference sequence). V dropped 4 bases and J dropped 4; count of bases not matched to a gene: 12. The CDR3 length is 16 residues. The CDR3 DNA reads as TGTGCCAGCAGCTACCGGGACAGTGCTCCTTTCTATGGCTACACCTTC. It translates to CASSYRDSAPFYGYTF.

This clonotype was seen repeatedly, ten times or more. DNA of the CDR3: TGTGCCAGCAGCCCTTGGGACGGAGGAGATGAAAAACTGTTTTTT. Translating it yields CASSPWDGGDEKLFF. The chain carries TRBV7-9 and TRBJ1-4, with D possibly TRBD1 on 5 matching bases. Germline loops: CDR1 SEHNR, CDR2 FQNEAQ (reference sequence). This CDR3 comprises 15 residues. Trimming removed 5 bases from V and 6 bases from J, with 16 bases in between.

This clonotype was seen at least ten times. V gene TRBV10-3 combines with J gene TRBJ2-5; 7 nucleotides line up with TRBD1. This CDR3 has 14 amino acids. With V trimmed by 2 bases and J by 6 bases, 6 bases remained unmatched. Per the germline V gene, CDR1 is ENHRY and CDR2 is SYGVKD. The CDR3 reads CAISEGDSGQTQYF. The CDR3 DNA reads TGTGCCATCAGTGAGGGGGACAGTGGGCAGACCCAGTACTTC.

The V call is TRBV12-3 or TRBV12-4, the J call TRBJ1-5; D ambiguous. CDR3 size: 14 residues. V dropped 2 bases and J dropped 6 bases, with 11 bases sitting between them. The DNA for the CDR3 is TGTGCCAGCAGTTTATCTCTGGCGGGTCAGCCCCAGCATTTT. This codes for CASSLSLAGQPQHF.

The V gene is TRBV7-2, the J gene TRBJ2-7; TRBD2 matches 9 bases. V lost 1 base and J lost 5; bases outside the gene matches: 12. Germline CDR1 is SGHTA and CDR2 is FQGNSA. The length of the CDR3 is 17 residues. The DNA for the CDR3 is TGTGCCAGCAGCTTAGGGCACGGCGGGGGGGGGTTCGACGAGCAGTACTTC. This translates into CASSLGHGGGGFDEQYF.

The sample holds many counts of this clonotype. This chain uses TRBV20-1 with TRBJ2-5, with D possibly TRBD2 on 5 matching bases. CDR1 is DFQATT, CDR2 SNEGSKA, per germline (reference sequence). Deletions cut 6 bases from V and 4 bases from J, with 12 bases between. The CDR3 consists of 12 residues. The CDR3 spells CSATGWGETQYF. CDR3 DNA sequence: TGCAGTGCGACGGGATGGGGAGAGACCCAGTACTTC.

The chain uses TRBV7-8 and TRBJ2-5; D is perhaps TRBD2 (5 bases). The CDR3 has 14 residues. V dropped 1 base and J dropped 7 bases, with 13 bases sitting between them. Germline lookup yields CDR1 SGHVS and CDR2 FQNEAQ. CDR3 nucleotide sequence: TGTGCCAGCAGCTTAGATTCGGGGATTGGGACCCAGTACTTC. Amino acids: CASSLDSGIGTQYF.

This clonotype was observed many times. The rearrangement joins TRBV25-1 to TRBJ1-6; possible D gene TRBD1, 5 bases. Trimming shortened V by 3 bases and J by 0 bases, and 15 bases separated the two germline ends. The CDR3 spans 18 residues. Germline-derived CDR1 and CDR2 are MGHDK and SYGVNS. CDR3 amino acids: CASSDETAHSSYNSPLHF. Written as DNA, the CDR3 is TGTGCCAGCAGTGATGAGACAGCGCACAGCTCCTATAATTCACCCCTCCACTTT.

Note on this clonotype: One end of the junction does not line up with germline, which may come from a read error. The chain recombines TRBV2 with TRBJ2-5; a possible D gene is TRBD2 (6 bases). This CDR3 comprises 12 residues. CDR1 is SNHLY and CDR2 is FYNNEI in the germline V gene. The CDR3 spells CASGSWAGRGFF. DNA of the CDR3: TGTGCCAGCGGGAGTTGGGCGGGGAGAGGTTTCTTC.

The sample holds a few counts of this clonotype. The J gene is TRBJ2-7, the V gene TRBV2; D is possibly TRBD1 (6 bases). From germline, CDR1 is SNHLY and CDR2 FYNNEI. Trimming pared 4 bases from V and 0 bases from J, leaving 19 bases between. The CDR3 loop spans 17 amino acids. In DNA form, the CDR3 reads TGTGCCAGCAGTGTGTTCGTAAGGACAGTAAGCTCCTACGAGCAGTACTTC. It encodes CASSVFVRTVSSYEQYF. The full variable domain, completed using reference TRBV2 and TRBJ2-7, is EPEVTQTPSHQVTQMGQEVILRCVPISNHLYFYWYRQILGQKVEFLVSFYNNEISEKSEIFDDQFSVERPDGSNFTLKIRSTKLEDSAMYFCASSVFVRTVSSYEQYFGPGTRLTVT.

This clonotype was found a few times. V is TRBV7-9 and J is TRBJ2-6; D may correspond to TRBD1 or TRBD2 (5 bases each). The CDR3 runs 15 residues. V dropped 3 bases and J dropped 4 bases, with 10 bases sitting between them. The germline CDR1 and CDR2 sequences are SEHNR and FQNEAQ (reference sequence). The CDR3 reads CASSFGAPGANVLTF. The CDR3 DNA reads TGTGCCAGCAGCTTCGGGGCGCCAGGGGCCAACGTCCTGACTTTC. Using reference TRBV7-9 and TRBJ2-6 for the parts outside the CDR3, the full variable domain is DTGVSQNPRHKITKRGQNVTFRCDPISEHNRLYWYRQTLGQGPEFLTYFQNEAQLEKSRLLSDRFSAERPKGSFSTLEIQRTEQGDSAMYLCASSFGAPGANVLTFGAGSRLTVL.

This clonotype was recorded many times. At one end, the junction sequence differs from germline, possibly due to a read error. The CDR3 nucleotides are TGTGCTAGCAGCCTGGGACGGCAAGAGACCCAGTACTTC. The encoded protein is CASSLGRQETQYF. The J gene is TRBJ2-5, the V gene TRBV7-7; D tentatively fits TRBD1 or TRBD2 (5 bases each). The CDR3 contains 13 residues. Germline CDR1 SSHAT, CDR2 FNYEAQ (reference sequence). The variable domain in full, with the rest retrieved from reference TRBV7-7 and TRBJ2-5, is GAGVSQSPRYKVTKRGQDVTLRCDPISSHATLYWYQQALGQGPEFLTYFNYEAQPDKSGLPSDRFSAERPEGSISTLTIQRTEQRDSAMYRCASSLGRQETQYFGPGTRLLVL.